Following are 3 T cell receptor beta chains from one sample sequenced in a study of blood T cell repertoires in COVID-19. The data were produced by immunoSEQ multiplex PCR, yet TCRdb's version contains in-frame clones alone and is incomplete. The data contain about 120,000 clones, approximately 70% of them singletons. Sequenced sample: peripheral blood. These receptor sequences come from a woman between 65 and 79 years old with acute or convalescent COVID-19.

This sequence joins TRBV10-1 and TRBJ1-2, with a tentative D call TRBD1 (6 bases). CDR1 and CDR2 (germline): WNHNN, SYGVQD (reference sequence). Trimming took off 2 bases at V and 2 bases at J, with 9 bases between the two ends. The CDR3 length is 14 residues. The CDR3 reads CASSETGFNYGYTF. The CDR3 DNA follows: TGCGCCAGCAGTGAGACAGGGTTCAACTATGGCTACACCTTC.

The chain links TRBV6-6 to TRBJ1-4; weak D call: TRBD1 (5 bases). V lost 2 bases and J lost 8, with 18 bases in between. The CDR3 is 16 residues long. The germline CDR1 and CDR2 sequences are MNHNY and SVGAGI (reference sequence). The CDR3 reads CASSYPFDQGGEKLFF. CDR3 sequence (DNA): TGTGCCAGCAGTTACCCCTTCGATCAGGGAGGCGAAAAACTGTTTTTT.

The rearrangement links TRBV9 to TRBJ2-3; TRBD2 agrees at 12 bases. This CDR3 spans 20 amino acids. Germline-derived CDR1 and CDR2 are SGDLS and YYNGEE. Losses at the gene ends were 4 bases for V and 0 bases for J; bases not matched to a gene: 15. The CDR3: CASSTETSGRESSSTDTQYF. In nucleotides, the CDR3 is TGTGCCAGCAGCACCGAGACTAGCGGGAGAGAGAGCTCTAGCACAGATACGCAGTATTTT.